Following are 10 T cell receptor beta chains from one sample sequenced in a study of regulatory T cells in long-lasting Graves disease. Assembly of TCR beta libraries relied on iRepertoire HTBI primers together with Arm-PCR of CDR3 regions. TCRdb re-called the multiplex PCR reads through MiXCR, storing one row per CDR3 protein. Among 450,000 to 700,000 distinct CDR3 sequences listed, about 13% were seen once. Stated time point: newly diagnosed GD, antithyroid drugs for less than 3 months. RNA extracted from PBMCs served as the sequencing template. This same sample was also part of a study on T cells in Graves' hyperthyroidism and ophthalmopathy.

The sample here was peripheral blood mononuclear cells (PBMCs), taken at new diagnosis, from a patient treated with antithyroid drugs. The receptors derive from a man aged 25-45 years with Graves disease.

This clonotype ranks as medium-sized. This chain connects TRBV11-2 to TRBJ2-5; D is undetermined. CDR1 SGHAT and CDR2 FQNNGV come from the germline V gene. V lost 4 bases and J lost 4, with 19 bases in between. The CDR3 runs to 16 residues. DNA of the CDR3: TGTGCCAGCAGCTCGACCCCCGGTGGGGTGGGAGAGACCCAGTACTTC. Encoded protein: CASSSTPGGVGETQYF.

Ten or more counts support this clonotype. The V and J genes are TRBV28 and TRBJ2-1; 10 bases map to TRBD2. Trimming cost V 5 bases and J 7 bases; bases outside gene matches: 11. Germline assignment: CDR1 MDHEN and CDR2 SYDVKM. CDR3 length equals 16 residues. CDR3 nucleotides: TGTGCCAGCAGTGCCATTCCGGGACTAGCGAGGAATGAGCAGTTCTTC. Protein sequence: CASSAIPGLARNEQFF.

Many counts were recorded for this clonotype. The rearrangement links TRBV3-1 to TRBJ2-1; D not resolved. The CDR3 totals 14 residues. Per germline, CDR1 LGHDT and CDR2 YNNKEL (reference sequence). Trimming removed 0 bases from V and 6 bases from J, with 9 bases in between. In DNA, the CDR3 is TGTGCCAGCAGCCAAGATCGACTGCTCAATGAGCAGTTCTTC. Its translation: CASSQDRLLNEQFF.

This clonotype was seen ten or more times. This chain joins TRBV25-1 and TRBJ1-1; possibly TRBD1 for D (5 bases). Per germline, CDR1 MGHDK and CDR2 SYGVNS. V was shortened by 4 bases and J by 2 bases, with 14 bases between the two germline ends. This CDR3 is 15 amino acids long. The CDR3 region is CASSGGDRDNTEAFF. The CDR3 DNA sequence: TGTGCCAGCAGTGGAGGGGACCGGGACAACACTGAAGCTTTCTTT.

The sample holds many counts of this clonotype. This chain uses TRBV11-2 with TRBJ2-2; TRBD2 matches at 8 bases. This CDR3 is 16 amino acids long. The germline V gene encodes CDR1 SGHAT and CDR2 FQNNGV. Germline trimming cut 5 bases from V and 6 bases from J; bases unmatched to any gene: 11. CDR3 region: CASSARLAGGSGELFF. DNA of the CDR3: TGTGCCAGCAGCGCCCGGCTTGCGGGAGGATCCGGGGAGCTGTTTTTT.

V and J are TRBV20-1 and TRBJ2-5, with 10 bases lining up with TRBD1. The CDR3 is 18 amino acids. The V segment lost 2 bases and the J segment 2 bases; nucleotides outside the gene matches: 14. Germline V gene lookup returns CDR1 DFQATT and CDR2 SNEGSKA (reference sequence). DNA of the CDR3: TGCAGTGCTAGACCTCGGGGTGGAGACAGGGGGCGGCAAGAGACCCAGTACTTC. As protein: CSARPRGGDRGRQETQYF.

CDR3 nucleotide sequence: TGTGCCAGCCGTCTTACCCCGACAGGGTCTGGAAACACCATATATTTT. Encoded protein: CASRLTPTGSGNTIYF. The chain recombines TRBV6-1 with TRBJ1-3; the match to TRBD1 covers 7 bases. V shed 8 bases, J shed 1 base, and the junction held 11 bases outside the gene matches. This CDR3 has 16 amino acids. Germline CDR1 reads MNHNS; CDR2 reads SASEGT.

Many counts were recorded for this clonotype. The gene calls are TRBV28 and TRBJ1-6; D gene uncertain. The CDR3 runs to 14 residues. Germline V gene lookup returns CDR1 MDHEN and CDR2 SYDVKM. Trimming took off 2 bases at V and 14 bases at J, with 16 bases between the two ends. CDR3 bases: TGTGCCAGCAGTTTACGGACGGCGGTCGTGGCCCTCCACTTT. Protein product: CASSLRTAVVALHF.

This clonotype has a handful of counts. A much larger clone differs by one base, so this may be a read error. V is TRBV2 and J is TRBJ2-5; D is uncertain. Germline V gene data show CDR1 as SNHLY and CDR2 as FYNNEI. Trimming stripped 2 bases from V and 6 bases from J, with 13 bases between. The CDR3 length is 14 residues. CDR3 in DNA: TGTGCCAGCAGTGAAATTAGCATGAGAAAGACCCAGTACTTC. This encodes CASSEISMRKTQYF.

This clonotype was counted between two and nine times. The chain joins TRBV7-6 to TRBJ2-7; possible D gene TRBD2, 5 bases. CDR1 and CDR2 from the germline V gene are SGHVS and FNYEAQ. The CDR3 length is 13 residues. Trimming cost V 6 bases and J 7 bases, with 16 bases left between them. The CDR3 loop is CASSQTFLAEQYF. CDR3 bases: TGTGCCAGCAGTCAAACGTTTCTAGCAGAGCAGTACTTC.